The 16 T cell receptor beta chains presented below share a single source sample, sequenced in a study of blood T cell repertoires in COVID-19. Some clones are missing from TCRdb's copy, which holds only in-frame ones; the method was immunoSEQ multiplex PCR. This table has roughly 260,000 clones, approximately 91% appearing once. Material: PBMCs or T cells enriched from blood (not recorded which). The receptors derive from a human donor in a cohort exposed to, infected with or recovered from COVID-19 (not recorded which). The donor label of this sample is uncertain.

The rearrangement links TRBV30 to TRBJ2-2, with a tentative D call TRBD2 (7 bases). V lost 4 bases to trimming and J lost 4 bases, with 16 bases between them. Germline CDR1 GTSNPN, CDR2 SVGIG (reference sequence). The CDR3 consists of 15 residues. CDR3 DNA sequence: TGTGCCTGGACAGTTGGGGGAGGGGGCACCGGGGAGCTGTTTTTT. Protein sequence: CAWTVGGGGTGELFF.

This clone has more than one count but fewer than ten. The chain combines TRBV7-2 with TRBJ2-5; 13 bases line up with TRBD2. Unmatched junction bases numbered 10, after V lost 5 bases and J lost 1 base. The CDR3 is 18 residues long. CDR1 is SGHTA, CDR2 FQGNSA, per germline. CDR3 bases: TGTGCCAGCAGCCCGACTAGCGGGGGGATCCGCACCCAAGAGACCCAGTACTTC. It is translated as CASSPTSGGIRTQETQYF.

The CDR3 DNA follows: TGTGCCAGCAGCTTAGCAGGACTCCGCCGGGGCTACACCTTC. This sequence encodes CASSLAGLRRGYTF. This rearrangement joins TRBV7-2 to TRBJ1-2, with unresolved D. The CDR3 is 14 amino acids. Germline values: CDR1 SGHTA, CDR2 FQGNSA. The V end was cut by 0 bases, the J end by 8 bases, with 13 bases between.

This clone was seen a single time. V and J are TRBV7-6 and TRBJ2-3; TRBD2 aligns across 10 bases. In germline, CDR1 is SGHVS, CDR2 FNYEAQ. The length of the CDR3 is 16 residues. V lost 5 bases to trimming and J lost 7 bases; unmatched junction nucleotides: 12. CDR3 region: CASSRLSGGTTNTQYF. As DNA, the CDR3 is TGTGCCAGCAGCCGTCTTAGCGGGGGGACCACGAATACGCAGTATTTT.

This rearrangement joins TRBV7-2 to TRBJ2-1; TRBD2 matches at 7 bases. There are 14 residues in the CDR3. J gave up 4 bases and V 4 bases, and 4 bases lay outside the gene matches. Germline CDR1 reads SGHTA; CDR2 reads FQGNSA. The CDR3 DNA sequence: TGTGCCAGCAGCTCTGGACTAGGATACAATGAGCAGTTCTTC. Its protein product is CASSSGLGYNEQFF.

The CDR3 DNA is TGTGCCAGTAGGGGAACAGGGGCCGGGGAGCTGTTTTTT. Translated: CASRGTGAGELFF. V is TRBV19 and J is TRBJ2-2; 7 bases fit TRBD1. J gave up 6 bases and V 6 bases, and 4 bases lay outside the gene matches. Germline V gives CDR1 LNHDA, CDR2 SQIVND (reference sequence). The CDR3 consists of 13 residues.

This clone was detected once. V and J are TRBV5-1 and TRBJ2-2; 10 bases align to TRBD1. V lost 4 bases to trimming and J lost 4 bases; unmatched junction nucleotides: 7. The CDR3 extends over 16 amino acids. Germline CDR1 SGHRS, CDR2 YFSETQ. The CDR3 is CASSPSRDRGTGELFF. Here the CDR3 DNA reads TGCGCCAGCAGCCCCTCCCGGGACAGGGGCACCGGGGAGCTGTTTTTT.

This clone was picked up one time. V is TRBV19 and J is TRBJ1-2, with 9 bases matching TRBD1. V was clipped by 7 bases and J by 5 bases; unmatched bases: 5. Per germline, CDR1 LNHDA and CDR2 SQIVND (reference sequence). The CDR3 loop spans 13 amino acids. Here the CDR3 DNA reads TGTGCCAGTATCCCAGGGACAGGGTATGGCTACACCTTC. Translated, it gives CASIPGTGYGYTF. Using reference TRBV19 and TRBJ1-2 for the parts outside the CDR3, the full variable domain is DGGITQSPKYLFRKEGQNVTLSCEQNLNHDAMYWYRQDPGQGLRLIYYSQIVNDFQKGDIAEGYSVSREKKESFPLTVTSAQKNPTAFYLCASIPGTGYGYTFGSGTRLTVV.

The V and J genes are TRBV19 and TRBJ1-2; possible D gene TRBD1, 5 bases. V lost 10 bases, J lost 1 base, and 7 bases lay in between. This CDR3 is built from 11 residues. Germline CDR1 and CDR2: LNHDA and SQIVND (reference sequence). CDR3 coding DNA: TGTGCCATACAGGTTAACTATGGCTACACCTTC. Its protein is CAIQVNYGYTF.

The CDR3 bases are TGTGCCAGTAGTATTGGCCTTCGGGTGGATGGCGAAAAACTGTTTTTT. Encoded protein: CASSIGLRVDGEKLFF. The chain is built from TRBV19 and TRBJ1-4; D gene unclear. Germline V gene data show CDR1 as LNHDA and CDR2 as SQIVND (reference sequence). V dropped 3 bases and J dropped 8 bases, with 19 bases sitting between them. The CDR3 sequence is 16 residues long.

This chain joins TRBV19 and TRBJ1-1, with 7 positions matching TRBD1. This CDR3 has 15 amino acids. CDR1 is LNHDA and CDR2 is SQIVND in the germline V gene (reference sequence). V was pared by 2 bases and J by 0 bases, with 3 bases of the junction left unmatched. The CDR3 nucleotides are TGTGCCAGTAGTATAACAGGGGCCCTGAACACTGAAGCTTTCTTT. Protein: CASSITGALNTEAFF. Together with reference TRBV19 and TRBJ1-1, the CDR3 gives the full variable domain: DGGITQSPKYLFRKEGQNVTLSCEQNLNHDAMYWYRQDPGQGLRLIYYSQIVNDFQKGDIAEGYSVSREKKESFPLTVTSAQKNPTAFYLCASSITGALNTEAFFGQGTRLTVV.

V usage is TRBV24-1 and J usage is TRBJ2-1, with a possible D match to TRBD2 (6 bases). CDR3 length: 15 amino acids. Between the trimmed V and J ends, which lost 5 bases and 3 bases, there was a span of 13 bases. Germline CDR1 and CDR2: KGHDR and SFDVKD. The CDR3 DNA reads as TGTGCCACCAGTGTGGGGACTGAGAACTACAATGAGCAGTTCTTC. Translating gives CATSVGTENYNEQFF.

This chain uses TRBV6-4 with TRBJ1-2; D possibly corresponds to TRBD1 (6 bases). Trimming left V 2 bases short and J 4 bases short, with 11 bases between. This CDR3 region has 14 residues. Per germline, CDR1 MRHNA and CDR2 SNTAGT. CDR3 sequence (DNA): TGTGCCAGCAGTGACACAGGACAGTCCTATGGCTACACCTTC. Protein sequence: CASSDTGQSYGYTF.

The chain carries TRBV6-5 and TRBJ1-5; D might be TRBD1 (5 bases). The CDR3 contains 14 residues. V was pared by 7 bases and J by 5 bases, with 15 bases between. Germline lookup yields CDR1 MNHEY and CDR2 SVGAGI. The CDR3 loop reads CASTAGGVHQPQHF. DNA of the CDR3: TGTGCCAGCACCGCCGGGGGGGTCCATCAGCCCCAGCATTTT.

The rearrangement uses TRBV14 and TRBJ1-1, with D unresolved. The germline V gene has CDR1 SGHDN and CDR2 FVKESK. Trimming cost V 4 bases and J 7 bases, with 16 bases left between them. There are 14 residues in the CDR3. CDR3 DNA sequence: TGTGCCAGCAGCCTATGGACGGGAAGAGGTGAAGCTTTCTTT. Residues: CASSLWTGRGEAFF. The full variable domain, completed using reference TRBV14 and TRBJ1-1, is EAGVTQFPSHSVIEKGQTVTLRCDPISGHDNLYWYRRVMGKEIKFLLHFVKESKQDESGMPNNRFLAERTGGTYSTLKVQPAELEDSGVYFCASSLWTGRGEAFFGQGTRLTVV.

The chain is built from TRBV10-2 and TRBJ2-7; D possibly corresponds to TRBD1 (5 bases). Germline lookup yields CDR1 WSHSY and CDR2 SAAADI. Trimming took off 6 bases at V and 1 base at J, with 10 bases between the two ends. The CDR3 has 13 residues. CDR3 nucleotides: TGCGCCAGCAGATCGACAGAATCCTACGAGCAGTACTTC. It encodes CASRSTESYEQYF.